These 9 T cell receptor beta chains were sequenced from one sample in a study of cytomegalovirus exposure and HLA in healthy donors. The PCR had 60 Vbeta and 13 Jbeta primers. Data came from immunoSEQ multiplex PCR; TCRdb stores just in-frame clones and leaves some out. The table lists 150,000 to 200,000 clones, 70% to 80% of them singletons. Input material: PBMCs. These receptors were taken from a woman between 45 and 60 years old in good health and CMV-seronegative.

The chain has TRBV4-1 and TRBJ2-1, with TRBD2 identical over 13 bases. CDR1 and CDR2 from the germline V gene are MGHRA and YSYEKL. CDR3 length equals 16 residues. V lost 8 bases and J lost 9; bases outside the gene matches: 13. CDR3 amino acids: CASAPYPTSGGGEQFF. The CDR3 DNA sequence: TGCGCCAGCGCCCCATACCCCACTAGCGGGGGGGGTGAGCAGTTCTTC.

The rearrangement links TRBV7-2 to TRBJ1-2, with 7 bases fitting TRBD1. The J segment lost 7 bases and the V segment lost 4 bases, leaving 3 bases of the junction unmatched. The CDR3 loop spans 12 amino acids. Germline CDR1 and CDR2: SGHTA and FQGNSA. The CDR3 DNA follows: TGTGCCAGCAGCTCCAACAGGGGTGGCTACACCTTC. Encoded protein: CASSSNRGGYTF.

This clone was observed a handful of times. This rearrangement joins TRBV19 to TRBJ2-3; 12 nucleotides match TRBD2. This CDR3 has 15 amino acids. The junction had 5 bases not matched to a gene; V was cut back by 6 bases and J by 4 bases. The V gene's germline CDR1 is LNHDA and CDR2 SQIVND (reference sequence). CDR3 sequence (DNA): TGTGCCAGTAGGAGGGCTAGCGGGAGGGCAGATACGCAGTATTTT. Translating gives CASRRASGRADTQYF.

The chain employs TRBV9 and TRBJ2-5; 7 bases align to TRBD1. The J call may be wrong; the DNA end is better matched by TRBJ2-7. CDR3 size: 13 residues. Germline-derived CDR1 and CDR2 are SGDLS and YYNGEE. In nucleotides, the CDR3 is TGTGCCAGCAGCGTAGTTGCAGGGGGCGAGCAGTACTTC. Residues: CASSVVAGGEQYF.

The rearrangement links TRBV7-2 to TRBJ1-2, with 8 bases matching TRBD1. CDR3 length: 15 residues. The junction had 7 bases not matched to a gene; V was cut back by 4 bases and J by 3 bases. The V gene's germline CDR1 is SGHTA and CDR2 FQGNSA. The CDR3 DNA reads as TGTGCCAGCAGCTCGCGGACAGGGTATGACTATGGCTACACCTTC. Translating gives CASSSRTGYDYGYTF.

V is TRBV28 and J is TRBJ2-7; D is ambiguous. The germline CDR1 and CDR2 sequences are MDHEN and SYDVKM. Trimming left V 8 bases short and J 7 bases short, with 30 bases between. There are 17 residues in the CDR3. The CDR3 region is CASGSRGSPIPFREQYF. In DNA form, the CDR3 reads TGTGCCAGCGGATCCCGAGGTAGCCCCATACCCTTCCGAGAGCAGTACTTC.

The V and J genes are TRBV5-4 and TRBJ1-2; possible D gene TRBD1, 6 bases. The length of the CDR3 is 14 residues. Germline V gene sequence: CDR1 SGHNT, CDR2 YYREEE (reference sequence). V was clipped by 4 bases and J by 3 bases, with 13 bases between them. CDR3 nucleotides: TGTGCCAGCAGCCGTCAGGGGAGATACTATGGCTACACCTTC. It encodes CASSRQGRYYGYTF.

The gene calls are TRBV5-1 and TRBJ2-1; D is possibly TRBD2 (5 bases). The CDR3 extends over 16 amino acids. Trimming removed 0 bases from V and 0 bases from J, with 10 bases in between. The germline V gene encodes CDR1 SGHRS and CDR2 YFSETQ. The CDR3 here is CASSLEGLISYNEQFF. CDR3 in DNA: TGCGCCAGCAGCTTGGAAGGACTGATCTCCTACAATGAGCAGTTCTTC.

This rearrangement joins TRBV5-6 to TRBJ1-3, with D perhaps matching TRBD1 (5 bases). CDR3 size: 15 residues. Germline V gene sequence: CDR1 SGHDT, CDR2 YYEEEE. The ends were cut back, 4 bases at V and 4 bases at J, with 15 bases in the middle. CDR3: CASSPLGGAGNTIYF. Written as DNA, the CDR3 is TGTGCCAGCAGCCCGCTAGGAGGGGCAGGAAACACCATATATTTT.